This is a list of T cell receptor beta chains from one sample in a study of CD8 T cells in ankylosing spondylitis. TCRdb called the 5' RACE reads again in MiXCR, with one record for every CDR3 protein. The sample carries about 360,000 distinct CDR3 sequences, under 15% recorded once. Sequencing used blood, either unsorted or a sorted T cell fraction (not recorded which). Receptors were obtained from a male donor with ankylosing spondylitis or in good health (not recorded which). CDR3s include the opening cysteine and the closing phenylalanine or tryptophan. A D gene is named only where the DNA matches it firmly. Clone sizes are given selectively: once, few, many, or a class where the clone is expanded.

V gene	J gene	clone size	D gene	CDR3 DNA	CDR3 protein
TRBV11-2	TRBJ2-5	few	NA	TGTGCCAGCAGCTTAGGAAACCTGCAAGAGACCCAGTACTTC	CASSLGNLQETQYF
TRBV29-1	TRBJ2-2	few	NA	TGCAGCGTTGACAGGATGAACACCGGGGAGCTGTTTTTT	CSVDRMNTGELFF
TRBV3-1	TRBJ2-1	NA	NA	TGTGCCAGCGCGCCCGGGACTCATGCATGGGATGAGCAGTTCTTC	CASAPGTHAWDEQFF
TRBV20-1	TRBJ2-3	few	TRBD1	TGCAGTGCAAGGAAGACAGGGCAGAGCACAGATACGCAGTATTTT	CSARKTGQSTDTQYF
TRBV25-1	TRBJ2-7	few	NA	TGTGCCAGCAGTGAATCCGGTCGGTGGGAGCAGTACTTC	CASSESGRWEQYF
TRBV3-1	TRBJ2-3	NA	NA	TGTGCCAGCTGTCCTCATCTACTCACGGGCAGGCCCCCAGATACGCAGTATTTT	CASCPHLLTGRPPDTQYF
TRBV6-6	TRBJ2-1	few	NA	TGTGCCAGCAGTCCGCATATCGGGGCTGACTACAATGAGCAGTTCTTC	CASSPHIGADYNEQFF
TRBV11-3	TRBJ2-2	NA	TRBD1	TGTGCCAGCGGGGGGACAGGGAACACCGGGGAGCTGTTTTTT	CASGGTGNTGELFF
TRBV12-3/TRBV12-4	TRBJ2-2	NA	TRBD2	TGTGCCAGCAGTTTGGGGGCTAGCGGGGACACCGGGGAGCTGTTTTTT	CASSLGASGDTGELFF
TRBV24-1	TRBJ2-5	few	TRBD2	TGTGCCACCAGTGAGGGATCCGGGACTAGCGGAGAGACCCAGTACTTC	CATSEGSGTSGETQYF
TRBV12-3/TRBV12-4	TRBJ2-3	many	NA	TGTGCCAGCACACCGCAGGGAGATACGCAGTATTTT	CASTPQGDTQYF
TRBV20-1	TRBJ1-4	few	NA	TGCAGTGCTAGAGACAGAACAACTAATGAAAAACTGTTTTTT	CSARDRTTNEKLFF
TRBV29-1	TRBJ2-7	many	TRBD2	TGCAGCGTTGACGGACTAGCCTACGAGCAGTACTTC	CSVDGLAYEQYF
TRBV12-3/TRBV12-4	TRBJ2-7	NA	TRBD1	TGTGCCAGCAGTTGGACAGGGCGAACCTACGAGCAGTACTTC	CASSWTGRTYEQYF
TRBV10-3	TRBJ2-1	few	TRBD2	TGTGCCATCAGTGGACTAGCGGGTTACAATGAGCAGTTCTTC	CAISGLAGYNEQFF
TRBV12-3/TRBV12-4	TRBJ1-6	few	NA	TGTGCCAGCAGTTTTGCCGAAGCTAATTCACCCCTCCACTTT	CASSFAEANSPLHF
TRBV2	TRBJ2-7	NA	TRBD2	TGTGCCAGCAGTACCCAAGCGGGGTCAGGGAACGAGCAGTACTTC	CASSTQAGSGNEQYF
TRBV5-1	TRBJ2-3	few	NA	TGCGCCAGCAGACCCATCCCGGGGGGCACAGATACGCAGTATTTT	CASRPIPGGTDTQYF
TRBV5-1	TRBJ1-1	NA	TRBD1	TGCGCCAGCAGCCTCGACAGGGCTGCGACTGAAGCTTTCTTT	CASSLDRAATEAFF
TRBV4-2	TRBJ2-1	few	TRBD2	TGTGCCAGCAGCCAAGTGTTAGCGGGGGGGGGCTCCTACAATGAGCAGTTCTTC	CASSQVLAGGGSYNEQFF
TRBV7-2	TRBJ1-2	NA	NA	TGTGCCAGCAGCTTAGAGGGGTTTAACTATGGCTACACCTTC	CASSLEGFNYGYTF
TRBV5-1	TRBJ2-3	few	TRBD2	TGCGCCAGCAGTAAGATAGCGGGAGTGGCAGATACGCAGTATTTT	CASSKIAGVADTQYF
TRBV2	TRBJ2-2	NA	TRBD1	TGTGCCAGCAAGCGGGACAGGGCCTCTAGGAACACCGGGGAGCTGTTTTTT	CASKRDRASRNTGELFF
TRBV20-1	TRBJ1-1	NA	TRBD1	TGCAGTGCAACGGGACAGGGGGTCTCCGGGAACACTGAAGCTTTCTTT	CSATGQGVSGNTEAFF
TRBV12-3/TRBV12-4	TRBJ1-2	few	NA	TGTGCCAGCAGTTTACAGAACTATGGCTACACCTTC	CASSLQNYGYTF
TRBV29-1	TRBJ1-1	few	NA	TGCAGCGTTTATAAAACCCTGAACACTGAAGCTTTCTTT	CSVYKTLNTEAFF
TRBV15	TRBJ2-6	NA	NA	TGTGCCACCAGCAGTTCGGCAGGGGCATATTCTGGGGCCAACGTCCTGACTTTC	CATSSSAGAYSGANVLTF
TRBV5-1	TRBJ2-6	NA	NA	TGCGCCAGCAGCTTGGGGCTAGAAAGGGGAGGTCTCTCCGGGGCCAACGTCCTGACTTTC	CASSLGLERGGLSGANVLTF
TRBV27	TRBJ1-4	few	NA	TGTGCCAGCAGTTTTCGCAGGGCCAGGGGTGAAAAACTGTTTTTT	CASSFRRARGEKLFF